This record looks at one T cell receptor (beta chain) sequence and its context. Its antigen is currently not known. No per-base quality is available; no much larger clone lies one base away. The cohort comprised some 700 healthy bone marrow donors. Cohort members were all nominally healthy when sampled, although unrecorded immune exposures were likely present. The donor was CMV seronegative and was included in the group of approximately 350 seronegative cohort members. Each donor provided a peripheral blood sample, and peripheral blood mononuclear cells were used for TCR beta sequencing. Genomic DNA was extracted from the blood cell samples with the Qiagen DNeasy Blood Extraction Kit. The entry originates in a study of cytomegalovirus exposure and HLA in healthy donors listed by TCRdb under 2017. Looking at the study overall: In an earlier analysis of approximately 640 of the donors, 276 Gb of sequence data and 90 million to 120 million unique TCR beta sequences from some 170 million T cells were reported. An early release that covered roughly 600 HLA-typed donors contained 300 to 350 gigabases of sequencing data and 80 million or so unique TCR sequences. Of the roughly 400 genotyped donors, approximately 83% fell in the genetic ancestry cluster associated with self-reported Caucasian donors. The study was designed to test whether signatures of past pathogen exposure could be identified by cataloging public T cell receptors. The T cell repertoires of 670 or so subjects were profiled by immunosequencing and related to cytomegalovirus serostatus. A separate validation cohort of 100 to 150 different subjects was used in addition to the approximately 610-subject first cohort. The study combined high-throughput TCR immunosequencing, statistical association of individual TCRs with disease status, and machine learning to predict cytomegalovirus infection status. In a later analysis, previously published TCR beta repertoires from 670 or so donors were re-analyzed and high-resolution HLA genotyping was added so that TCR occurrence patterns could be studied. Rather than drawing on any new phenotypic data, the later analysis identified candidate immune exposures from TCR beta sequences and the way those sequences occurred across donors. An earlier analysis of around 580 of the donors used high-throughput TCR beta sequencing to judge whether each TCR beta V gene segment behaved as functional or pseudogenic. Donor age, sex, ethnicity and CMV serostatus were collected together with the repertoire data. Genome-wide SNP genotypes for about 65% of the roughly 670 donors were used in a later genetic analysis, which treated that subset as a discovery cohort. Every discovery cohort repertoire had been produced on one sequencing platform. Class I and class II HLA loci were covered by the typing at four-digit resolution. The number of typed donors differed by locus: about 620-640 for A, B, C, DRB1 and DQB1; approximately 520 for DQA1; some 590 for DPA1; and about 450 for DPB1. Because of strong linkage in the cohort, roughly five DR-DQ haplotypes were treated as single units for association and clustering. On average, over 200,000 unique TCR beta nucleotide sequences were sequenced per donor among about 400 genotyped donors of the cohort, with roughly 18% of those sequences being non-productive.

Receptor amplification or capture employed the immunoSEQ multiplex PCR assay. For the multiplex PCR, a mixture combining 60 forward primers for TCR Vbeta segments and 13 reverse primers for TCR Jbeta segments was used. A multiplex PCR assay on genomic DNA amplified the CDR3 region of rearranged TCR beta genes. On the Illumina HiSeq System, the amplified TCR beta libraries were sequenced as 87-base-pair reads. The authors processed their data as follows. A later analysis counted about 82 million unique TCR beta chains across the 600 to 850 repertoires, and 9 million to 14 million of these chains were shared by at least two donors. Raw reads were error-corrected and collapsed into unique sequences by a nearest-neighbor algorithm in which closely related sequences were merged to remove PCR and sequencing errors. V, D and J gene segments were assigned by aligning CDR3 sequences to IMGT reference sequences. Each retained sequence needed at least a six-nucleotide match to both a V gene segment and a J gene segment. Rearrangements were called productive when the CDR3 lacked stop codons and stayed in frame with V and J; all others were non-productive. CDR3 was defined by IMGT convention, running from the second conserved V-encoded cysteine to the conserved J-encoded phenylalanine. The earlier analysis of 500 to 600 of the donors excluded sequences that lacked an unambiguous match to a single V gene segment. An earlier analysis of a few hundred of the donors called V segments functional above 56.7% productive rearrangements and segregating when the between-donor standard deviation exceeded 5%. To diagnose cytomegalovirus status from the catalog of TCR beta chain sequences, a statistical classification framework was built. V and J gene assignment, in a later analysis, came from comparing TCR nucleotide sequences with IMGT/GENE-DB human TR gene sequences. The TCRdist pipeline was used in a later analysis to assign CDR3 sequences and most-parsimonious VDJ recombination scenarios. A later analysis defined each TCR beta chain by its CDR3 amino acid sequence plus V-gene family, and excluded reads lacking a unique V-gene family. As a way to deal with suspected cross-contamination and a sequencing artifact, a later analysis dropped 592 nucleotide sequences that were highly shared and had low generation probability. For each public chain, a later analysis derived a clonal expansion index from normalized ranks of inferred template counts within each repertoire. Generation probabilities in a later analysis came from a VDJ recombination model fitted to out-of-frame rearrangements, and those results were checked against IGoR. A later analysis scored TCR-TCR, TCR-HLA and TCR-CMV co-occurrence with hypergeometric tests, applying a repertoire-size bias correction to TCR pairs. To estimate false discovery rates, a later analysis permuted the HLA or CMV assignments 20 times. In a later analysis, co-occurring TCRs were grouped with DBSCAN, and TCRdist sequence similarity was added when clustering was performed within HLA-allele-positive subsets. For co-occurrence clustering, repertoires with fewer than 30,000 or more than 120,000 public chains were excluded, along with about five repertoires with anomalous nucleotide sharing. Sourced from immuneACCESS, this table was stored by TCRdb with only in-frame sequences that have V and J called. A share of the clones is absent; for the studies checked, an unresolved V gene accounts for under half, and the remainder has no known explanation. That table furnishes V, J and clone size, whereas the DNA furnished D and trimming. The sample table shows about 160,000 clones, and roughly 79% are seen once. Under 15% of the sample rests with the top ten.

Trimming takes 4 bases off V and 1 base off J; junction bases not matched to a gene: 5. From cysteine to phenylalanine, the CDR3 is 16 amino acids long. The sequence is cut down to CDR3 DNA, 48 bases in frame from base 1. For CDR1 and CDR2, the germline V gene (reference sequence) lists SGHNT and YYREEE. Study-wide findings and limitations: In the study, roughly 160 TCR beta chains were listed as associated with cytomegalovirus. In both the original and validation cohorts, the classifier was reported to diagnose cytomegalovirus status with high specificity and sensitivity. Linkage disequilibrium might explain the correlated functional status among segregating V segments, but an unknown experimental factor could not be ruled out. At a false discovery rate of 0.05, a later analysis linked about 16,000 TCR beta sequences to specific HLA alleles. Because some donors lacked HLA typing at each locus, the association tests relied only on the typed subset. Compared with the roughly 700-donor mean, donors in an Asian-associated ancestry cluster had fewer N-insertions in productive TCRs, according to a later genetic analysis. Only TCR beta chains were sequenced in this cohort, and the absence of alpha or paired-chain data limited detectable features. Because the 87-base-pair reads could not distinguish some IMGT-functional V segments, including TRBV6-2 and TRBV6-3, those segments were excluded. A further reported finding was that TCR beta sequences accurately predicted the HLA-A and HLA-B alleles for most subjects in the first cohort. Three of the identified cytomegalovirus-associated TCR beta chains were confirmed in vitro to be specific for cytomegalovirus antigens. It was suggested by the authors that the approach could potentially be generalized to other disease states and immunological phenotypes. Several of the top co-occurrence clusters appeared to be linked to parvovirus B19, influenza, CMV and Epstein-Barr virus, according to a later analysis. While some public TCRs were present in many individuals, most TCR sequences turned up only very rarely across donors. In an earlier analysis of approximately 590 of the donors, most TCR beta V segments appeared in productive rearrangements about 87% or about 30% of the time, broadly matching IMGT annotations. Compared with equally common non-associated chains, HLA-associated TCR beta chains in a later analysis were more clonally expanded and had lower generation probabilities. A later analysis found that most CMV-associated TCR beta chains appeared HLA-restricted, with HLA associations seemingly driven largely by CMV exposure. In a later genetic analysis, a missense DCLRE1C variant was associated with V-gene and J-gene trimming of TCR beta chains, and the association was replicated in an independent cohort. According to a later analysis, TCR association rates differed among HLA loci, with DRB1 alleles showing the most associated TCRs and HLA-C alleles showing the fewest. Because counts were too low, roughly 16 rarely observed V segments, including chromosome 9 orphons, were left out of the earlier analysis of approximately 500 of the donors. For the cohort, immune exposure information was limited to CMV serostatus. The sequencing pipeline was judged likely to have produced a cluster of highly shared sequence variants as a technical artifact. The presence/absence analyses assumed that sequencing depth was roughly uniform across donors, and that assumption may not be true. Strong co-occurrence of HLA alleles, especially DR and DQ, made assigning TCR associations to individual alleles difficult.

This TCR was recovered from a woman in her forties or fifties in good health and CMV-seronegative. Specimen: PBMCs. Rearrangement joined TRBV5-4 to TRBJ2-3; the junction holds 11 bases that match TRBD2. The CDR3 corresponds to CASSGGLAAGTDTQYF. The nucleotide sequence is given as TGTGCCAGCAGCGGGGGACTAGCGGCCGGCACAGATACGCAGTATTTT.